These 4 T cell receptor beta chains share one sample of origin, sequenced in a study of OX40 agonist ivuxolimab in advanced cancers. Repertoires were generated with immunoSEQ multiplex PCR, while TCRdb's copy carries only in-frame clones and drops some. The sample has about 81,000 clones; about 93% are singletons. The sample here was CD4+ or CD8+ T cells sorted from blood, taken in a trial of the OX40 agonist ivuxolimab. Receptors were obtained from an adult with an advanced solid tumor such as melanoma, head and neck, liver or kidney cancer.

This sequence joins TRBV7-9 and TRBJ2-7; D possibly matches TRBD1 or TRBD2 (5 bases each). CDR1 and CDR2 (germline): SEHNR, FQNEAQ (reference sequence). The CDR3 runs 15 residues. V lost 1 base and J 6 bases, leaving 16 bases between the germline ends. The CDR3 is CASSLGGPDFFEQYF. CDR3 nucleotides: TGTGCCAGCAGCTTAGGGGGACCGGATTTTTTCGAGCAGTACTTC.

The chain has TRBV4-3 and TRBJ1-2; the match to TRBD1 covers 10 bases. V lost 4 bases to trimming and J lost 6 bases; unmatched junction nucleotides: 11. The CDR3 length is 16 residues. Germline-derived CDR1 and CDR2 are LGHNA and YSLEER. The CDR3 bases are TGCGCCAGCAGCCGGAGACAGGGGGCGATAGATAATGGCTACACCTTC. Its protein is CASSRRQGAIDNGYTF.

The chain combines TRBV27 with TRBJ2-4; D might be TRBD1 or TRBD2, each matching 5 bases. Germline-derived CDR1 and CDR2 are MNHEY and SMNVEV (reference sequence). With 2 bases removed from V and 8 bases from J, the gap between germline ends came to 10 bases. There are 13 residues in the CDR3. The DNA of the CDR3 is TGTGCCAGCAGTTTACGAGGGGTTTACATTCAGTACTTC. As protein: CASSLRGVYIQYF.

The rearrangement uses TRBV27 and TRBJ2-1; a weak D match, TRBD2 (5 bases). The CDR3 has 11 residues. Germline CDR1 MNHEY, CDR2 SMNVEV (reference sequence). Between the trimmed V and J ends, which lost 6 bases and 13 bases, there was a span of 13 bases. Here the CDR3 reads CASRGAELQFF. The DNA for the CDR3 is TGTGCCAGCAGGGGAGCCGAATTACAGTTCTTC.